This T cell receptor (beta chain) was captured by sequencing in a study of T cells and Merkel cell carcinoma outcomes. General study findings and limits: Repertoire plus T-cell density reportedly predicted Merkel cell carcinoma outcomes.

Some clones are missing from TCRdb's copy, which holds only in-frame ones; the method was immunoSEQ multiplex PCR. The sample gives 14,000 or so clones, roughly 92% of which show up once; about 2% is in the top ten. This clone was seen just once. The antigen is undetermined. The length of the CDR3 is 12 residues. Germline loops: CDR1 GTSNPN, CDR2 SVGIG (reference sequence). The germline V and J ends were trimmed by 0 bases and 10 bases, with 10 bases remaining between them. Sequencing was carried out using tumor tissue from Merkel cell carcinoma. This clonotype was obtained from a human donor with Merkel cell carcinoma. The chain employs TRBV30 and TRBJ1-5; D is undetermined. CDR3 in DNA: TGTGCCTGGAGTGTAGACGTTGGACCCCAGCATTTT. Amino acid sequence: CAWSVDVGPQHF.